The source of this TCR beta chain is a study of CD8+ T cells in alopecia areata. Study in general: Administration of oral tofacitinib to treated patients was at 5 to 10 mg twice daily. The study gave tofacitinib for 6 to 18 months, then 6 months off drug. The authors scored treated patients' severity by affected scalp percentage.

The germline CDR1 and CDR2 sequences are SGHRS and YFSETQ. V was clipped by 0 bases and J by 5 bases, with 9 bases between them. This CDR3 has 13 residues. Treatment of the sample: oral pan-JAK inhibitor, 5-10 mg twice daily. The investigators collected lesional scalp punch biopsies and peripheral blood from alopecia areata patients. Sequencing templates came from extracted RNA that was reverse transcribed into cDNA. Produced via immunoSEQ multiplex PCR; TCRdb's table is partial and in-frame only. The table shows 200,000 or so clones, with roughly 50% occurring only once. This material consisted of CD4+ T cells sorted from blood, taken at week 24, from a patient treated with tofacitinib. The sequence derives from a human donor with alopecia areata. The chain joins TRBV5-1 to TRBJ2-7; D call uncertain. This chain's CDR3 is CASSLEGSDEQYF. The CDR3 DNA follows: TGCGCCAGCAGCTTGGAAGGGTCCGACGAGCAGTACTTC.